This T cell receptor beta chain was obtained from a study of neoadjuvant nivolumab and ipilimumab in lung cancer. Findings and limits, study-wide: Only two of four nivolumab-treated tumors gained richness and clonality by surgery. Pretherapy blood TCR richness correlated positively with resected tumor richness. TCR richness and clonality were higher in tumors than adjacent uninvolved lung.

The table came from immunoSEQ multiplex PCR; TCRdb's copy has only in-frame clones and leaves some out. Here the sample spans several thousand clones, roughly 80% being singletons. This clone counts as large (0.1 to 1%). What it binds is unknown. Sequenced here: adjacent normal lung tissue, sampled after neoadjuvant nivolumab, alone or with ipilimumab, at or shortly before surgery. This TCR derives from an adult with non-small cell lung cancer.

In DNA form, the CDR3 reads TGTGCCAGCAGCTTACTCCCAGGGGGCAATACAGATACGCAGTATTTT. Its protein product is CASSLLPGGNTDTQYF. This chain joins TRBV7-8 and TRBJ2-3, with 8 bases aligning to TRBD1. Germline loops: CDR1 SGHVS, CDR2 FQNEAQ. The junction had 7 bases not matched to a gene; V was cut back by 2 bases and J by 3 bases. This CDR3 spans 16 amino acids.